Below, one T cell receptor (beta chain) is given with its context. The entry originates in a study of T cell changes during pregnancy in multiple sclerosis. The protocol was immunoSEQ multiplex PCR, while the TCRdb copy is restricted to in-frame clones and leaves out a portion. The repertoire includes about 60,000 clones, about 90% of them detected once, and roughly 0.7% sits in the top ten. The V end was cut by 3 bases, the J end by 8 bases, with 10 bases between. From germline, CDR1 is LNHDA and CDR2 SQIVND (reference sequence). The CDR3 sequence is 12 residues long. J is TRBJ1-2 and V is TRBV19; no definite D call. The receptor comes from a female donor with multiple sclerosis, enrolled in a pregnancy study. Material: CD4+ T cells from peripheral blood mononuclear cells, obtained in the first trimester of pregnancy. CDR3 protein: CASSMTAVGYTF. The CDR3 nucleotides read TGTGCCAGTAGTATGACCGCGGTAGGCTACACCTTC.